These 7 T cell receptor beta chains originate from one sample sequenced in a study of vaccination and CD4 T cells after COVID-19 (dated by TCRdb to the early 2020s). The treatment or condition label, as the study defines it: approximately nine-day PBMC culture with coronavirus spike peptide pools or control peptides (ViraFEST assay). The library was built by means of PCR. Sequencing was performed on an Illumina iSeq 100. DNA from cultured CD4+ T cells was subjected to TCR sequencing with the Oncomine TCR Beta short-read assay at the Johns Hopkins FTIC core. Through fastp at Q25 and MiXCR, TCRdb rebuilt clones from the public reads, retaining in-frame beta chains. Identical CDR3 protein sequences are pooled into one entry, listed with their most common genes and DNA. The sample table shows about 16,000 distinct CDR3 sequences, and 40% to 55% are seen once. Clones ranked in the top ten supply around 5.3% of the sample.

The antigens these receptors bind are not known. This sample comprised CD4+ T cells from blood, cultured in vitro, obtained before SARS-CoV-2 vaccination. These receptors were obtained from a human donor who had recovered from COVID-19.

This rearrangement joins TRBV29-1 to TRBJ2-7; 7 bases match TRBD1. The V gene end was trimmed by 4 bases and the J gene end by 6 bases; junction bases not matched to a gene: 6. The V gene's germline CDR1 is SQVTM and CDR2 ANQGSEA. The CDR3 runs 12 residues. The chain's CDR3 is CSVVTGASEQYF. The CDR3 DNA reads as TGCAGCGTTGTCACAGGGGCCTCCGAGCAGTACTTC.

The chain is built from TRBV19 and TRBJ1-1, with a possible D match to TRBD1 (5 bases). There are 14 residues in the CDR3. Germline CDR1 and CDR2: LNHDA and SQIVND (reference sequence). Deletions cut 3 bases from V and 4 bases from J, with 12 bases between. The CDR3 sequence is CASSIKGYGTEAFF. CDR3 nucleotides: TGTGCCAGTAGTATTAAGGGGTATGGCACTGAAGCTTTCTTT.

The J gene is TRBJ1-5, the V gene TRBV2; TRBD1 might be the D (6 bases). V shed 5 bases and J shed 7 bases, with 12 bases lying between them. This CDR3 comprises 13 residues. Germline assignment: CDR1 SNHLY and CDR2 FYNNEI. The CDR3: CASSPGVEQPQHF. CDR3 coding DNA: TGTGCCAGCAGTCCAGGGGTGGAACAGCCCCAGCATTTT.

This clonotype was seen a few times. The chain has TRBV7-9 and TRBJ1-1, with 7 bases lining up with TRBD1. After removal of 4 bases from V and 3 bases from J, the junction contained 2 bases not matched to a gene. Germline V gene lookup returns CDR1 SEHNR and CDR2 FQNEAQ (reference sequence). The CDR3 is 13 amino acids. CDR3 in amino acids: CASSSGQHTEAFF. The CDR3 DNA reads as TGTGCCAGCAGCTCGGGACAGCACACTGAAGCTTTCTTT.

This clonotype was observed a single time. V gene TRBV20-1 combines with J gene TRBJ2-1, with D perhaps TRBD1 or TRBD2 (5 bases each). Germline V gene data show CDR1 as DFQATT and CDR2 as SNEGSKA (reference sequence). The CDR3 extends over 14 amino acids. The V gene lost 0 bases and the J gene lost 7 bases, with 13 bases spanning the gap. CDR3 in amino acids: CSARDKGPYNEQFF. The CDR3 region has the DNA TGCAGTGCTAGAGATAAGGGACCATATAATGAGCAGTTCTTC.

This clonotype showed up just a few times. The chain combines TRBV7-8 with TRBJ1-1; D is unresolved. With 2 bases removed from V and 6 bases from J, the gap between germline ends came to 10 bases. The CDR3 loop spans 13 amino acids. Germline V gene lookup returns CDR1 SGHVS and CDR2 FQNEAQ. The CDR3 spells CASSLKPTAEAFF. The DNA of the CDR3 is TGTGCCAGCAGCTTAAAGCCCACAGCTGAAGCTTTCTTT.

In its sample, this clonotype was seen a few times. The rearrangement uses TRBV20-1 and TRBJ2-5; TRBD2 matches at 10 bases. This CDR3 contains 15 residues. CDR1 is DFQATT and CDR2 is SNEGSKA in the germline V gene (reference sequence). Losses at the gene ends were 6 bases for V and 2 bases for J; bases not matched to a gene: 9. CDR3 loop: CSAAELAGRQETQYF. CDR3 coding DNA: TGCAGTGCCGCGGAACTAGCGGGGCGGCAAGAGACCCAGTACTTC.